The 5 T cell receptor beta chains presented below share a single source sample, sequenced in a study of T cell responses to AZD1222 COVID-19 vaccine. The protocol was immunoSEQ multiplex PCR, while the TCRdb copy is restricted to in-frame clones and leaves out a portion. The sample has around 110,000 clones, 80% to 90% seen once. Sequencing was performed on peripheral blood, taken on day 0 of AZD1222 vaccination. Receptor source: an adult in good health.

The genes are TRBV5-1 and TRBJ2-6; D remains unclear. This CDR3 is 15 amino acids long. V lost 2 bases and J 0 bases, leaving 6 bases between the germline ends. Germline V gene sequence: CDR1 SGHRS, CDR2 YFSETQ. The CDR3 DNA reads TGCGCCAGCAGCTTCTCACTCTCTGGGGCCAACGTCCTGACTTTC. Its translation: CASSFSLSGANVLTF.

The V gene is TRBV13, the J gene TRBJ2-3; no firm D call. This CDR3 has 13 residues. V was trimmed by 5 bases and J by 4 bases, leaving 10 bases between them. In germline, CDR1 is PRHDT, CDR2 FYEKMQ (reference sequence). CDR3 nucleotide sequence: TGTGCCAGCAGCCCCGCGGATTCAGATACGCAGTATTTT. It encodes CASSPADSDTQYF.

This clone was seen only a few times. The chain links TRBV7-3 to TRBJ2-1; 9 nucleotides align to TRBD1. V shed 5 bases, J shed 8 bases, and the junction held 10 bases outside the gene matches. The CDR3 extends over 15 amino acids. The germline V gene has CDR1 SGHTA and CDR2 FQGTGA. The CDR3 DNA reads TGTGCCAGCAGCCTACAGGGACAGGGAACCCATGAGCAGTTCTTC. Residues: CASSLQGQGTHEQFF.

The chain employs TRBV29-1 and TRBJ2-1; D ambiguous. Trimming shortened V by 1 base and J by 9 bases, and 16 bases separated the two germline ends. This CDR3 region has 14 residues. Per germline, CDR1 SQVTM and CDR2 ANQGSEA. The CDR3 nucleotides read TGCAGCGTTGAAGTGGGAAGAGGTGGTGGTGAGCAGTTCTTC. Translated: CSVEVGRGGGEQFF.

The CDR3 DNA is TGTGCCAGCAGTTTATCAGGGGAAGGGTCCTACGAGCAGTACTTC. As protein: CASSLSGEGSYEQYF. The chain combines TRBV27 with TRBJ2-7, with D maybe TRBD1 (5 bases). CDR3 length: 15 amino acids. CDR1 and CDR2 (germline): MNHEY, SMNVEV (reference sequence). The V end was cut by 0 bases, the J end by 1 base, with 10 bases between.